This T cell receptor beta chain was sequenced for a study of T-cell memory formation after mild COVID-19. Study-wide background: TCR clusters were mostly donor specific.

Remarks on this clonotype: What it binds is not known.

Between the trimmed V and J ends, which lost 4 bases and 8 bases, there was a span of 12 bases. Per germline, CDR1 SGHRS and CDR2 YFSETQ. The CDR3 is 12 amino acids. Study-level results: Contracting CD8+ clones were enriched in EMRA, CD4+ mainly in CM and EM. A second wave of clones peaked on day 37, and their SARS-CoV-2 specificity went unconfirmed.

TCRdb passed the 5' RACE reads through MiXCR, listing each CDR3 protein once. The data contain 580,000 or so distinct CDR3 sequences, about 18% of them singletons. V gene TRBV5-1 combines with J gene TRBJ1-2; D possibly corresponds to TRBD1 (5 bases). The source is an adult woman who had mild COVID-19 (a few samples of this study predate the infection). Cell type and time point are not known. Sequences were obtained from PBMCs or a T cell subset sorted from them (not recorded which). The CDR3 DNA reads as TGCGCCAGCAGCGTGATAGGGGAGGGCTACACCTTC. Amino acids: CASSVIGEGYTF.